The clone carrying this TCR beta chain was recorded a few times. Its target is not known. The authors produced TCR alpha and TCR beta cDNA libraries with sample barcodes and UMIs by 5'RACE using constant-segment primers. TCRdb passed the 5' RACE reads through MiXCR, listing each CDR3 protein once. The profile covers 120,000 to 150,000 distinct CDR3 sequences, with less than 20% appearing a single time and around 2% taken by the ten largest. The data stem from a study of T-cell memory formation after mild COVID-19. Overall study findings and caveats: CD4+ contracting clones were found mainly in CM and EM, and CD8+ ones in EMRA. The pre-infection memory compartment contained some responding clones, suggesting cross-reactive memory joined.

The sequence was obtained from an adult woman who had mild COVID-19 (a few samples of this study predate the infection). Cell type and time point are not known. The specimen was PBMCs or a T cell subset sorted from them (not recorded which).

The CDR3: CASSFRFSRETQYF. CDR3 bases: TGCGCCAGCAGCTTCAGGTTTTCTAGGGAGACCCAGTACTTC. The V call is TRBV5-1, the J call TRBJ2-5; D is unresolved. The CDR3 has 14 amino acids. The ends were cut back, 2 bases at V and 5 bases at J, with 13 bases in the middle. Germline V gene lookup returns CDR1 SGHRS and CDR2 YFSETQ.